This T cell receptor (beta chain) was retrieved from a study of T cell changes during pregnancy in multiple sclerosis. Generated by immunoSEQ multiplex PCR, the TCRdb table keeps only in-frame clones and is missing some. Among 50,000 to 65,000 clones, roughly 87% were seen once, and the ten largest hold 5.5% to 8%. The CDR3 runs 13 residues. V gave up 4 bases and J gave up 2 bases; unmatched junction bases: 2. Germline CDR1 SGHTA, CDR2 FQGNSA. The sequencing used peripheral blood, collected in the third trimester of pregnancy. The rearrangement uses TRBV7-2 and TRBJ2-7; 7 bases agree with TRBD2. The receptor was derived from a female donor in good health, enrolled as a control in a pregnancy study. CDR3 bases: TGTGCCAGCAGCTGGCGGGGGACCTACGAGCAGTACTTC. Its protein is CASSWRGTYEQYF.